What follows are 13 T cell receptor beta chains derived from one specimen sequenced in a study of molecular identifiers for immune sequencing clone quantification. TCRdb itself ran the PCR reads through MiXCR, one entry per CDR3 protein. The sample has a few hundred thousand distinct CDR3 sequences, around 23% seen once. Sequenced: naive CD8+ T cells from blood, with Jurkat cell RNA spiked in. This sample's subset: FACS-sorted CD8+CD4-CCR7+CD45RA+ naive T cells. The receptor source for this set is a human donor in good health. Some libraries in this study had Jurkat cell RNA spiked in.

CDR3 DNA: TGTGCCAGCAGTGACTGGGCGGGCCCCACAGATACGCAGTATTTT. Its translation: CASSDWAGPTDTQYF. The chain uses TRBV6-4 and TRBJ2-3; a weak D match, TRBD2 (5 bases). This CDR3 region has 15 residues. Trimming left V 1 base short and J 2 bases short, with 10 bases between. Germline lookup yields CDR1 MRHNA and CDR2 SNTAGT.

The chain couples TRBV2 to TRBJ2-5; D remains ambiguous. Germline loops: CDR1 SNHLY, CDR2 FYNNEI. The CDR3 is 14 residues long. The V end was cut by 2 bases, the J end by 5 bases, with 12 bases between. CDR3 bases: TGTGCCAGCAGTGAAAATAACCTGCTGGAGACCCAGTACTTC. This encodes CASSENNLLETQYF.

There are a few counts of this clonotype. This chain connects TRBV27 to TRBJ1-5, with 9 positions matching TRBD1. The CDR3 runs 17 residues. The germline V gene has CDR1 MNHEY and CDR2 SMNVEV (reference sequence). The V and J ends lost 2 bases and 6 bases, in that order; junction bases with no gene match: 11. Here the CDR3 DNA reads TGTGCCAGCAGTTTAACCGAGCCGGGGACAGGGCCTCAGCCCCAGCATTTT. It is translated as CASSLTEPGTGPQPQHF.

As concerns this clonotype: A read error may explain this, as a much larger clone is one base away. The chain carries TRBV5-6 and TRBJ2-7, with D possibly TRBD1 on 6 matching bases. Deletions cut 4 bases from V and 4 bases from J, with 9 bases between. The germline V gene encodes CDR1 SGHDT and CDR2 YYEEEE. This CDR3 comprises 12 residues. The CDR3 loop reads CASSVDRYEQYF. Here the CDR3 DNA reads TGTGCCAGCAGCGTCGACAGGTACGAGCAGTACTTC.

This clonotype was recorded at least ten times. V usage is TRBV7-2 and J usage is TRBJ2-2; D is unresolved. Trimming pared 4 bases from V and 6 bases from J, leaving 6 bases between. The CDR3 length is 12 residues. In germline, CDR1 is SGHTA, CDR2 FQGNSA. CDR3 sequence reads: CASSSGAGELFF. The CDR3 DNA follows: TGTGCCAGCAGCTCAGGTGCCGGGGAGCTGTTTTTT.

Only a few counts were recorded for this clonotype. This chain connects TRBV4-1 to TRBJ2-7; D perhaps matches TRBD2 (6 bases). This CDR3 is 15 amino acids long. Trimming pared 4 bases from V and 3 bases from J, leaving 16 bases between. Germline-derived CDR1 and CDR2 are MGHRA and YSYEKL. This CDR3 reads CASSLETGTGYEQYF. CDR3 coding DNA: TGCGCCAGCAGCCTAGAGACCGGGACTGGCTACGAGCAGTACTTC.

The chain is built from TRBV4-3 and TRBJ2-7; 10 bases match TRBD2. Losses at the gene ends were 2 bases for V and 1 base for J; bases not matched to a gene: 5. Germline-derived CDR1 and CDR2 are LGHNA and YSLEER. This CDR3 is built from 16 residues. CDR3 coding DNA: TGCGCCAGCAGCCAAAACCTAGCGGGGGTTTCCTACGAGCAGTACTTC. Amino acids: CASSQNLAGVSYEQYF.

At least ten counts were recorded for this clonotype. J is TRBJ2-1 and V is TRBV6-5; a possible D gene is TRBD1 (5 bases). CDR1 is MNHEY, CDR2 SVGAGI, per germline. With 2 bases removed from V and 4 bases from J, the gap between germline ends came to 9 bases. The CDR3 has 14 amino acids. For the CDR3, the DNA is TGTGCCAGCAGTTACGGGTCAGGGTACAATGAGCAGTTCTTC. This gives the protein CASSYGSGYNEQFF.

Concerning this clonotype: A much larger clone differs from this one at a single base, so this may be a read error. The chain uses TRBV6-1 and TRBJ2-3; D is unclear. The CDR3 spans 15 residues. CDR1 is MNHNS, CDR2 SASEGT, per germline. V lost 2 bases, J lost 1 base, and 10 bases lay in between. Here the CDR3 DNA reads TGTGCCAGCAGTGAAATCGGGTTTCGCACAGATACGCAGTATTTT. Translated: CASSEIGFRTDTQYF.

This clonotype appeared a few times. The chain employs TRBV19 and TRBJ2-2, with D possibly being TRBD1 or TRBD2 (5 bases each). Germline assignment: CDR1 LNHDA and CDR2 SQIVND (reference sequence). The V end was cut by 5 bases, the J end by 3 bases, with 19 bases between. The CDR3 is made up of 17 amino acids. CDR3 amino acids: CASSATSRGEDTGELFF. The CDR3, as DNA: TGTGCCAGTAGTGCTACCTCCCGGGGCGAGGACACCGGGGAGCTGTTTTTT.

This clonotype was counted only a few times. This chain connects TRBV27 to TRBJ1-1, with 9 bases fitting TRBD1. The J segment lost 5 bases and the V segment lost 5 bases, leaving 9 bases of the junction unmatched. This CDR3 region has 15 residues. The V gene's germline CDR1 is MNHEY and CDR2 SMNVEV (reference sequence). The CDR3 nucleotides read TGTGCCAGCAGTCTAAGACAGGGGGTAGGAACTGAAGCTTTCTTT. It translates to CASSLRQGVGTEAFF.

CDR3 amino acids: CASSVGVRGGYEQYF. CDR3 coding DNA: TGTGCCAGCAGCGTAGGTGTTAGAGGGGGCTACGAGCAGTACTTC. The chain carries TRBV9 and TRBJ2-7, with a weak D call TRBD1 (6 bases). Germline V gene data show CDR1 as SGDLS and CDR2 as YYNGEE. V lost 0 bases and J lost 3, with 13 bases in between. The CDR3 has 15 residues.

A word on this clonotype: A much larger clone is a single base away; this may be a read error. CDR3 amino acids: CAGSYSSLSTDTQYF. For the CDR3, the DNA is TGTGCCGGCAGTTACTCGAGCCTTAGCACAGATACGCAGTATTTT. The rearrangement joins TRBV6-5 to TRBJ2-3; unclear D gene. In germline, CDR1 is MNHEY, CDR2 SVGAGI. This CDR3 is built from 15 residues.